Each of the 25 T cell receptor beta chains below was sequenced from the same sample in a study of blood T cell repertoires in COVID-19. Sequencing used immunoSEQ multiplex PCR; TCRdb keeps in-frame clones, though not all of them. The sample has 150,000 to 200,000 clones, about 75% seen once. The sequenced sample was peripheral blood. The receptors derive from a woman between 45 and 65 years old with active or convalescent COVID-19.

CDR3 sequence: CASSTHGFRTQYF. The CDR3 bases are TGTGCCAGCAGCACCCACGGTTTTCGTACGCAGTATTTT. V and J are TRBV11-2 and TRBJ2-3; D is unclear. V gave up 5 bases and J gave up 8 bases, with 14 bases separating them. CDR3 length: 13 residues. Germline CDR1 SGHAT, CDR2 FQNNGV.

Only one count was recorded for this clone. The CDR3 nucleotides read TGTGCCAGCAGTGAAGCGATGATGGGGCACTCCGGGGCCAACGTCCTGACTTTC. Its protein product is CASSEAMMGHSGANVLTF. The rearrangement joins TRBV2 to TRBJ2-6, with D perhaps matching TRBD1 (5 bases). This CDR3 has 18 residues. The germline V gene encodes CDR1 SNHLY and CDR2 FYNNEI. V lost 0 bases and J 4 bases, leaving 16 bases between the germline ends.

This clone has only one observation. The chain uses TRBV27 and TRBJ2-3, with a possible D match to TRBD1 (5 bases). V lost 5 bases and J lost 4, with 19 bases in between. The CDR3 is made up of 16 amino acids. The V gene's germline CDR1 is MNHEY and CDR2 SMNVEV (reference sequence). This chain's CDR3 is CASSRSGLIVADTQYF. The CDR3 nucleotides are TGTGCCAGCAGTCGGTCAGGGTTGATCGTCGCAGATACGCAGTATTTT.

The chain has TRBV9 and TRBJ1-1; D is perhaps TRBD1 (6 bases). The germline V and J ends were trimmed by 0 bases and 1 base, with 16 bases remaining between them. The germline V gene has CDR1 SGDLS and CDR2 YYNGEE. The CDR3 is 17 amino acids. The CDR3 DNA follows: TGTGCCAGCAGCGTAGAGGAACAGGGTTGGAAGAACACTGAAGCTTTCTTT. It yields the protein CASSVEEQGWKNTEAFF. Complete variable domain (other parts from reference TRBV9 and TRBJ1-1): DSGVTQTPKHLITATGQRVTLRCSPRSGDLSVYWYQQSLDQGLQFLIQYYNGEERAKGNILERFSAQQFPDLHSELNLSSLELGDSALYFCASSVEEQGWKNTEAFFGQGTRLTVV.

CDR3: CASSIGRGYEQYF. CDR3 DNA: TGTGCCAGTAGTATAGGAAGGGGCTACGAGCAGTACTTC. The V gene is TRBV19, the J gene TRBJ2-7; a weak D match, TRBD1 (5 bases). V dropped 1 base and J dropped 3 bases, with 7 bases sitting between them. Looked up from germline, CDR1 is LNHDA and CDR2 is SQIVND (reference sequence). This CDR3 spans 13 amino acids.

This chain uses TRBV11-2 with TRBJ1-1; the D gene is possibly TRBD1 (6 bases). There are 17 residues in the CDR3. Trimming pared 5 bases from V and 3 bases from J, leaving 22 bases between. Germline loops: CDR1 SGHAT, CDR2 FQNNGV. The CDR3 is CASSTPRGGREDTEAFF. In DNA form, the CDR3 reads TGTGCCAGCAGCACCCCTCGGGGGGGGCGCGAAGACACTGAAGCTTTCTTT.

The chain uses TRBV21-1 and TRBJ2-3; the D call of TRBD1 is as the table states it, not checked on the DNA. TRBV21-1 is a documented pseudogene. The CDR3 runs 12 residues. The CDR3 is CASSKSNREQYF. CDR3 nucleotides: TGTGCCAGCAGCAAAAGTAACAGGGAGCAGTATTTT.

This clone has only a few counts. The chain uses TRBV30 and TRBJ1-2; 10 positions match TRBD1. The J segment lost 2 bases and the V segment lost 5 bases, leaving 8 bases of the junction unmatched. Germline-derived CDR1 and CDR2 are GTSNPN and SVGIG (reference sequence). This CDR3 is 15 amino acids long. This CDR3 is CAWGPGQGLNYGYTF. CDR3 DNA: TGTGCCTGGGGGCCGGGACAGGGGCTCAACTATGGCTACACCTTC.

The gene calls are TRBV4-3 and TRBJ2-3; 8 bases agree with TRBD2. CDR3 size: 16 residues. Looked up from germline, CDR1 is LGHNA and CDR2 is YSLEER. V was pared by 0 bases and J by 4 bases, with 6 bases of the junction left unmatched. The CDR3 loop reads CASSQDLGGGSDTQYF. The CDR3 nucleotides read TGCGCCAGCAGCCAAGATCTCGGGGGGGGATCAGATACGCAGTATTTT.

The genes are TRBV15 and TRBJ2-7; 11 bases match TRBD1. CDR3 length equals 12 residues. CDR1 is LNHNV, CDR2 YYDKDF, per germline (reference sequence). V gave up 5 bases and J gave up 13 bases; unmatched junction bases: 7. The CDR3 loop is CATSRHGQGAYF. CDR3 sequence (DNA): TGTGCCACCAGCCGACACGGACAGGGGGCCTACTTC.

The J gene is TRBJ1-1, the V gene TRBV27; 10 nucleotides line up with TRBD1. The germline V gene has CDR1 MNHEY and CDR2 SMNVEV (reference sequence). The V gene end was trimmed by 5 bases and the J gene end by 2 bases; junction bases not matched to a gene: 8. The CDR3 length is 16 residues. Here the CDR3 DNA reads TGTGCCAGCAGTCCCGGGACAGGGGTGTTTAACACTGAAGCTTTCTTT. Translating it yields CASSPGTGVFNTEAFF.

V gene TRBV7-2 combines with J gene TRBJ1-5; perhaps TRBD1 as D (5 bases). The CDR3 length is 15 residues. Trimming shortened V by 5 bases and J by 0 bases, and 11 bases separated the two germline ends. Germline V gene lookup returns CDR1 SGHTA and CDR2 FQGNSA. The CDR3 is CASSLGQNSNQPQHF. CDR3 bases: TGTGCCAGCAGCCTCGGACAAAATAGCAATCAGCCCCAGCATTTT.

The genes are TRBV18 and TRBJ2-7; maybe TRBD2 (6 bases). Between the trimmed V and J ends, which lost 5 bases and 5 bases, there was a span of 16 bases. The CDR3 has 14 residues. Germline lookup yields CDR1 KGHSH and CDR2 LQKENI. The DNA for the CDR3 is TGTGCCAGCTCAGGGACTTATGGATCCAACGAGCAGTACTTC. Amino acid sequence: CASSGTYGSNEQYF.

The CDR3 region is CASSFGTGHTDTQYF. The CDR3 DNA sequence: TGTGCCAGTAGTTTCGGGACAGGGCACACAGATACGCAGTATTTT. This sequence joins TRBV19 and TRBJ2-3; 9 positions agree with TRBD1. Trimming at V came to 5 bases and at J to 2 bases, leaving 5 bases not matched to a gene. The CDR3 consists of 15 residues. Germline V CDR1 and CDR2: LNHDA, SQIVND (reference sequence).

The chain recombines TRBV28 with TRBJ2-3, with TRBD1 identical over 7 bases. CDR3 length: 15 amino acids. The V segment lost 11 bases and the J segment 4 bases; nucleotides outside the gene matches: 15. Germline-derived CDR1 and CDR2 are MDHEN and SYDVKM. The CDR3 DNA is TGTGCCTCAAGGGGGCGCGCCCCCAACTCAGATACGCAGTATTTT. It codes for CASRGRAPNSDTQYF.

This chain's CDR3 is CASSLTAGGNEQYF. CDR3 nucleotides: TGCGCCAGCAGCTTAACGGCAGGGGGAAACGAGCAGTACTTC. This chain joins TRBV5-1 and TRBJ2-7; 7 nucleotides line up with TRBD1. The CDR3 has 14 amino acids. Germline CDR1 reads SGHRS; CDR2 reads YFSETQ. J lost 5 bases, V lost 2 bases, and 7 bases had no gene match.

In this sample, this clone turned up once. This rearrangement joins TRBV9 to TRBJ1-6; D possibly corresponds to TRBD1 (6 bases). The germline V gene has CDR1 SGDLS and CDR2 YYNGEE. The length of the CDR3 is 15 residues. V lost 4 bases and J 7 bases, leaving 15 bases between the germline ends. CDR3 bases: TGTGCCAGCAGCCCTCAGGGACACCCGAATTCACCCCTCCACTTT. The encoded protein is CASSPQGHPNSPLHF.

J is TRBJ2-7 and V is TRBV19, with a possible D match to TRBD1 (8 bases). Germline CDR1 LNHDA, CDR2 SQIVND (reference sequence). The CDR3 sequence is 14 residues long. The V end was cut by 5 bases, the J end by 2 bases, with 13 bases between. This chain's CDR3 is CASSRQGRAYEQYF. CDR3 coding DNA: TGTGCCAGTAGTCGACAGGGGAGGGCCTACGAGCAGTACTTC.

This clone was detected only once. The chain recombines TRBV3-1 (or the pseudogene TRBV3-2) with TRBJ2-3; TRBD2 agrees at 8 bases. The CDR3 loop spans 13 amino acids. J lost 8 bases, V lost 4 bases, and 5 bases had no gene match. Germline lookup yields CDR1 LGHDT and CDR2 YNNKEL (reference sequence). The CDR3 spells CASSLLLAGTQYF. CDR3 nucleotides: TGTGCCAGCAGCCTACTGCTAGCGGGTACGCAGTATTTT.

The chain employs TRBV4-2 and TRBJ1-6; D possibly corresponds to TRBD1 (6 bases). This CDR3 region has 17 residues. CDR1 LGHNA and CDR2 YNFKEQ come from the germline V gene. The V end lost 2 bases, the J end lost 8 bases, and 19 bases lay between the germline ends. For the CDR3, the DNA is TGTGCCAGCAGCCAAACCTGGGGGGGGCGTATTGATTCACCCCTCCACTTT. As protein: CASSQTWGGRIDSPLHF.

The J gene is TRBJ1-5, the V gene TRBV30, with 8 positions matching TRBD1. This CDR3 spans 14 amino acids. Trimming at V came to 3 bases and at J to 4 bases, leaving 5 bases not matched to a gene. In germline, CDR1 is GTSNPN, CDR2 SVGIG (reference sequence). The CDR3 DNA is TGTGCCTGGAGCGCGGGACAGGCTAATCAGCCCCAGCATTTT. It encodes CAWSAGQANQPQHF.

This clone was seen at least ten times. The CDR3 sequence: CASSLAGGNIQYF. In DNA, the CDR3 is TGTGCCAGCAGTTTAGCGGGCGGGAACATTCAGTACTTC. The genes are TRBV6-2 or TRBV6-3 and TRBJ2-4; 7 nucleotides match TRBD2. Trimming removed 4 bases from V and 7 bases from J; junction bases left unmatched: 4. The germline CDR1 and CDR2 sequences are MNHEY and SVGEGT. There are 13 residues in the CDR3.

The J gene is TRBJ2-2, the V gene TRBV19; 8 bases line up with TRBD1. Trimming cost V 6 bases and J 3 bases; bases outside gene matches: 6. This CDR3 region has 15 residues. Germline assignment: CDR1 LNHDA and CDR2 SQIVND (reference sequence). The CDR3 loop reads CASRAGTGYTGELFF. DNA of the CDR3: TGTGCCAGTAGGGCCGGGACAGGATACACCGGGGAGCTGTTTTTT.

As regards this clone: Other DNA sequences within the sample encode an identical CDR3. The chain couples TRBV12-3 or TRBV12-4 to TRBJ1-1; unclear D gene. Trimming removed 3 bases at V and 1 base at J, with 6 bases between. The CDR3 is 13 residues long. The CDR3 region has the DNA TGTGCCAGCAGTTTTCGGAGGAACACTGAAGCTTTCTTT. Its translation: CASSFRRNTEAFF.

This chain joins TRBV4-2 and TRBJ2-1, with 8 bases fitting TRBD2. The CDR3 is made up of 15 amino acids. Per germline, CDR1 LGHNA and CDR2 YNFKEQ. Unmatched junction bases numbered 0, after V lost 1 base and J lost 1 base. CDR3 sequence (DNA): TGTGCCAGCAGCCAAGCGGGGGGGTCCTACAATGAGCAGTTCTTC. This encodes CASSQAGGSYNEQFF.